These T cell receptor beta chains were read from a single sample in a study of Tregs in tolerant kidney transplant recipients. Using immunoSEQ multiplex PCR, the repertoire was profiled, and TCRdb retains in-frame clones only, with some absent. The table records roughly 8,300 clones, roughly a third of them present only once. Their antigens are not known. Sequencing was performed on CD8+ T cells from blood cultured with allogeneic cells, taken before the transplant. Receptor source: a human patient who received a combined kidney and bone marrow transplant. Each CDR3 is given with its conserved first and last residue. A D gene is named only where the DNA matches it firmly. Clone size is given for some rows only: seen once, a few or many times, or a class if the clone is expanded.

TRBV7-9,TRBD1,TRBJ2-1,-,CASSPRTGYNEQFF,TGTGCCAGCAGCCCAAGGACAGGCTACAATGAGCAGTTCTTC
TRBV27,TRBD1,TRBJ2-7,-,CASRSTGTGVYEQYF,TGTGCCAGCAGATCCACCGGGACAGGGGTCTACGAGCAGTACTTC
TRBV4-3,-,TRBJ2-3,-,CASSQLARITDTQYF,TGCGCCAGCAGCCAACTAGCGAGAATCACAGATACGCAGTATTTT
TRBV30,TRBD1,TRBJ2-2,medium-sized,CAWFAGQGTGELFF,TGTGCCTGGTTTGCCGGACAGGGGACCGGGGAGCTGTTTTTT
TRBV19,-,TRBJ1-1,few,CASSMPQGNTEAFF,TGTGCCAGTAGTATGCCCCAGGGGAACACTGAAGCTTTCTTT
TRBV27,TRBD2,TRBJ2-7,medium-sized,CASSLLLAGGPYEQYF,TGTGCCAGCAGTTTATTACTAGCGGGAGGCCCCTACGAGCAGTACTTC
TRBV27,-,TRBJ2-1,-,CASSLYSSYNEQFF,TGTGCCAGCAGTTTATACAGCTCCTACAATGAGCAGTTCTTC
TRBV4-1,-,TRBJ2-5,few,CASSQVPRGGETQYF,TGCGCCAGCAGCCAGGTCCCGAGGGGGGGGGAGACCCAGTACTTC
TRBV6-5,-,TRBJ2-5,few,CASSYSGREEETQYF,TGTGCCAGCAGTTACTCGGGAAGGGAGGAAGAGACCCAGTACTTC
TRBV27,TRBD1,TRBJ2-3,few,CASSPGQGGQDTQYF,TGTGCCAGCAGTCCAGGACAGGGGGGACAAGATACGCAGTATTTT
TRBV13,-,TRBJ1-3,medium-sized,CASSLGTNTIYF,TGTGCCAGCAGCTTGGGCACAAACACCATATATTTT
TRBV19,-,TRBJ1-6,-,CASSLTRTSLSLHF,TGTGCCAGTAGTCTTACCCGGACTAGCCTTTCCCTCCACTTT
TRBV19,-,TRBJ1-6,few,CASRGVGVHSPLHF,TGTGCCAGCCGGGGGGTAGGGGTTCATTCCCCCCTCCACTTT
TRBV5-4,-,TRBJ2-7,-,CASSLWLETGYEQYF,TGTGCCAGCAGCTTGTGGCTAGAGACTGGCTACGAGCAGTACTTC
TRBV2,-,TRBJ2-5,once,CASNSVVQETQYF,TGTGCCAGCAATAGCGTAGTCCAAGAGACCCAGTACTTC
TRBV6-5,-,TRBJ2-7,-,CASSPNPTAVYEQYF,TGTGCCAGCAGCCCGAACCCCACGGCGGTCTACGAGCAGTACTTC
TRBV19,TRBD1,TRBJ2-7,-,CASSWGTGFYEQYF,TGTGCCAGTAGCTGGGGGACAGGGTTCTACGAGCAGTACTTC
TRBV19,TRBD2,TRBJ2-1,-,CASSPMTEGLAVF,TGTGCCAGTAGCCCCATGACCGAAGGACTAGCAGTCTTC
TRBV13,TRBD1,TRBJ2-7,-,CASSGRDRTYEQYF,TGTGCCAGCAGCGGTCGGGACAGAACCTACGAGCAGTACTTC
TRBV27,TRBD2,TRBJ2-1,-,CASSFLAGGRHNEQFF,TGTGCCAGCAGTTTTCTAGCGGGGGGGCGCCACAATGAGCAGTTCTTC
TRBV19,TRBD1,TRBJ2-7,-,CASSVPRTGAGHYYEQYF,TGTGCCAGTAGTGTCCCAAGGACAGGGGCAGGGCACTACTACGAGCAGTACTTC
TRBV27,TRBD1,TRBJ1-1,few,CASSWDRGNTEAFF,TGTGCCAGCAGTTGGGACAGGGGGAACACTGAAGCTTTCTTT
TRBV27,TRBD2,TRBJ2-3,few,CASSLLLARADTQYF,TGTGCCAGCAGTTTACTACTAGCGAGGGCAGATACGCAGTATTTT
TRBV10-3,-,TRBJ2-7,-,CATKEAESYEQYF,TGTGCCACTAAAGAAGCGGAATCCTACGAGCAGTACTTC
TRBV27,-,TRBJ2-1,-,CASSLSVTGYNEQFF,TGTGCCAGCAGTTTATCGGTTACCGGGTACAATGAGCAGTTCTTC
TRBV7-3,TRBD1,TRBJ1-2,-,CASSLLMTGPGYGYTF,TGCGCCAGCAGCCTTTTAATGACAGGGCCTGGCTATGGCTACACCTTC
TRBV6-6,-,TRBJ1-4,-,CASRRGGTNEKLFF,TGTGCCAGCAGGCGGGGAGGAACTAATGAAAAACTGTTTTTT
TRBV7-9,-,TRBJ2-3,-,CASSLAEGGADTQYF,TGTGCCAGCAGCTTAGCGGAGGGCGGAGCAGATACGCAGTATTTT
TRBV5-7,-,TRBJ2-7,-,CASSLGPGSNEQYF,TGTGCCAGCAGCTTGGGTCCGGGTTCCAACGAGCAGTACTTC
TRBV27,TRBD1,TRBJ1-2,-,CASRLTGTGNPYCF,TGTGCCAGCAGGCTGACCGGGACAGGGAACCCCTACTGCTTC
TRBV27,-,TRBJ1-2,-,CASSLSLGGSGYTF,TGTGCCAGCAGTTTATCGTTAGGAGGTTCTGGCTACACCTTC
TRBV28,TRBD1,TRBJ2-6,-,CASSFRGPGANVLTF,TGTGCCAGCAGCTTCAGGGGGCCCGGGGCCAACGTCCTGACTTTC
TRBV5-4,TRBD1,TRBJ2-7,-,CASSSRGQPYEQYF,TGTGCCAGCAGCTCAAGGGGACAGCCCTACGAGCAGTACTTC
TRBV4-1,-,TRBJ2-7,few,CASSPHESYEQYF,TGCGCCAGCAGCCCGCATGAGTCCTACGAGCAGTACTTC
TRBV7-9,TRBD1,TRBJ2-7,-,CASSYEDRSYEQYF,TGTGCCAGCAGCTACGAGGACAGGTCCTACGAGCAGTACTTC
TRBV7-9,TRBD1,TRBJ2-5,-,CASSHSGTGGHKETQYF,TGTGCCAGCAGCCACTCCGGGACAGGGGGCCACAAAGAGACCCAGTACTTC
TRBV30,-,TRBJ2-2,few,CAWTWAGTGELFF,TGTGCCTGGACTTGGGCGGGCACCGGGGAGCTGTTTTTT
TRBV28,TRBD1,TRBJ1-4,large,CASSKTGGNNEKLFF,TGTGCCAGCTCAAAAACAGGGGGTAATAATGAAAAACTGTTTTTT
TRBV5-4,-,TRBJ2-7,-,CASSQFLTSSYEQYF,TGTGCCAGCAGCCAATTCCTGACAAGCTCCTACGAGCAGTACTTC
TRBV7-9,TRBD1,TRBJ2-1,-,CASSVTGINEQFF,TGTGCCAGCAGCGTGACAGGGATCAATGAGCAGTTCTTC
TRBV5-8,TRBD1,TRBJ2-7,-,CASSLDRGFTWEQYF,TGTGCCAGCAGCTTGGACAGGGGGTTTACGTGGGAGCAGTACTTC